This record covers a single T cell receptor beta chain. Its antigen is unknown. Germline V gives CDR1 SGHRS, CDR2 YFSETQ. Trimming shortened V by 0 bases and J by 2 bases, and 8 bases separated the two germline ends. The CDR3 extends over 14 amino acids. Generated by immunoSEQ multiplex PCR, the TCRdb table keeps only in-frame clones and is missing some. The data show 35,000 to 50,000 clones, with around 80% seen just once and 0.43% held by the top ten. The data derive from a study of STAT3 mutations in large granular lymphocyte leukemia. Broader study findings: At least one immunodominant TCR beta clonotype appeared in every T-cell large granular lymphocyte leukemia patient.

The specimen was PBMCs. The receptor comes from a human donor with T large granular lymphocyte leukemia. Some clones in this sample may be carry-over from other donors' samples. The chain recombines TRBV5-1 with TRBJ2-5; perhaps D is TRBD1 or TRBD2 (5 bases each). The CDR3 protein is CASSLAGSQETQYF. In DNA form, the CDR3 reads TGCGCCAGCAGCTTGGCAGGGAGTCAAGAGACCCAGTACTTC. Filled out from reference TRBV5-1 and TRBJ2-5, the complete variable domain reads KAGVTQTPRYLIKTRGQQVTLSCSPISGHRSVSWYQQTPGQGLQFLFEYFSETQRNKGNFPGRFSGRQFSNSRSEMNVSTLELGDSALYLCASSLAGSQETQYFGPGTRLLVL.